A single sample gave rise to the 20 T cell receptor beta chains below, sequenced in a study of Ad26.COV2.S vaccination and SARS-CoV-2 variants. The table came from immunoSEQ multiplex PCR; TCRdb's copy has only in-frame clones and leaves some out. The sample has more than 400,000 clones, about nine tenths seen once. Treatment of the sample: roughly 20 received Ad26.COV2.S at low or high dose, single or two shots; roughly five received placebo; per-sample allocation not given. Vaccine and placebo recipients were sampled on day 63 after the first injection. The specimen was peripheral blood, collected in a trial of Ad26.COV2.S vaccine versus placebo. The source is a person aged 18-60 years who received the Ad26.COV2.S COVID-19 vaccine or a placebo.

Of note for this clone: At the DNA level, this CDR3 is encoded by other sequences in the same sample as well. The chain combines TRBV4-3 with TRBJ2-7; no firm D call. The CDR3 sequence is 15 residues long. V lost 0 bases and J 0 bases, leaving 9 bases between the germline ends. Germline V lookup: CDR1 LGHNA, CDR2 YSLEER. This chain's CDR3 is CASSQDRGFSYEQYF. CDR3 coding DNA: TGCGCCAGCAGCCAAGATCGAGGTTTCTCCTACGAGCAGTACTTC.

The chain combines TRBV18 with TRBJ1-4; D not certain. CDR3 size: 16 residues. CDR1 is KGHSH and CDR2 is LQKENI in the germline V gene. The germline V and J ends were trimmed by 2 bases and 0 bases, with 10 bases remaining between them. CDR3 protein: CASSPTKVATNEKLFF. DNA for the CDR3: TGTGCCAGCTCACCAACAAAGGTTGCAACTAATGAAAAACTGTTTTTT. Together with reference TRBV18 and TRBJ1-4, the CDR3 gives the full variable domain: NAGVMQNPRHLVRRRGQEARLRCSPMKGHSHVYWYRQLPEEGLKFMVYLQKENIIDESGMPKERFSAEFPKEGPSILRIQQVVRGDSAAYFCASSPTKVATNEKLFFGSGTQLSVL.

In DNA form, the CDR3 reads TGTGCCAGCAGTCGAACTAGCGGGGTGAGGGAGACCCAGTACTTC. Translated: CASSRTSGVRETQYF. The chain uses TRBV27 and TRBJ2-5; 10 bases are shared with TRBD2. The V gene's germline CDR1 is MNHEY and CDR2 SMNVEV (reference sequence). The CDR3 length is 15 residues. The V and J ends lost 5 bases and 5 bases, in that order; junction bases with no gene match: 8.

J is TRBJ2-6 and V is TRBV7-2, with D hard to call. The CDR3 runs 14 residues. Per germline, CDR1 SGHTA and CDR2 FQGNSA. Deletions cut 7 bases from V and 1 base from J, with 8 bases between. This CDR3 reads CASKTTSGANVLTF. As DNA, the CDR3 is TGTGCCAGCAAGACGACATCTGGGGCCAACGTCCTGACTTTC. Full variable domain (missing parts from reference TRBV7-2 and TRBJ2-6): GAGVSQSPSNKVTEKGKDVELRCDPISGHTALYWYRQSLGQGLEFLIYFQGNSAPDKSGLPSDRFSAERTGGSVSTLTIQRTQQEDSAVYLCASKTTSGANVLTFGAGSRLTVL.

The gene calls are TRBV7-9 and TRBJ2-7; D gene uncertain. CDR3 length: 13 amino acids. The V gene lost 1 base and the J gene lost 10 bases, with 14 bases spanning the gap. CDR1 SEHNR and CDR2 FQNEAQ come from the germline V gene (reference sequence). CDR3: CASSLDQGLTQYF. The CDR3 DNA reads as TGTGCCAGCAGCTTAGATCAAGGCCTCACACAGTACTTC.

The J gene is TRBJ2-5, the V gene TRBV7-2; the D gene could be TRBD1 or TRBD2 (5 bases each). The V gene's germline CDR1 is SGHTA and CDR2 FQGNSA. This CDR3 spans 17 amino acids. The V gene lost 5 bases and the J gene lost 3 bases, with 22 bases spanning the gap. CDR3 in DNA: TGTGCCAGCAGCCCCCGCGTGTGGTCTAGGGACGAAGAGACCCAGTACTTC. Translating it yields CASSPRVWSRDEETQYF.

The gene calls are TRBV6-4 and TRBJ2-1; weak D call: TRBD2 (6 bases). CDR3 length: 16 residues. Germline-derived CDR1 and CDR2 are MRHNA and SNTAGT. V gave up 0 bases and J gave up 4 bases, with 13 bases separating them. CDR3 bases: TGTGCCAGCAGTGACTCGACGCGGGGTACTTACAATGAGCAGTTCTTC. As protein: CASSDSTRGTYNEQFF.

The chain has TRBV3-1 (or the pseudogene TRBV3-2) and TRBJ2-7, with D tentatively TRBD1 or TRBD2 (5 bases each). There are 14 residues in the CDR3. Germline lookup yields CDR1 LGHDT and CDR2 YNNKEL (reference sequence). V lost 1 base, J lost 4 bases, and 11 bases lay in between. DNA for the CDR3: TGTGCCAGCAGCCAAGGACCCGAGGGGTACGAGCAGTACTTC. As protein: CASSQGPEGYEQYF.

This chain uses TRBV9 with TRBJ2-5; D gene unclear. CDR1 and CDR2 from the germline V gene are SGDLS and YYNGEE. The CDR3 runs to 15 residues. V gave up 1 base and J gave up 3 bases, with 13 bases separating them. CDR3 nucleotides: TGTGCCAGCAGCGTATACGCCGCCTCAGAAGAGACCCAGTACTTC. As protein: CASSVYAASEETQYF.

This chain links TRBV5-1 with TRBJ1-2, with D perhaps matching TRBD1 (5 bases). The V gene lost 5 bases and the J gene lost 2 bases, with 13 bases spanning the gap. Per germline, CDR1 SGHRS and CDR2 YFSETQ. The CDR3 has 14 residues. CDR3 DNA sequence: TGCGCCAGCAGACAAGACAGCGGGAACTATGGCTACACCTTC. Protein: CASRQDSGNYGYTF.

The rearrangement uses TRBV6-2 or TRBV6-3 and TRBJ1-6; TRBD1 matches at 7 bases. Germline V gives CDR1 MNHEY, CDR2 SVGEGT. This CDR3 has 16 amino acids. The junction had 6 bases not matched to a gene; V was cut back by 2 bases and J by 5 bases. The CDR3 nucleotides read TGTGCCAGCAGTTACCTCCGGCAGGGGGATAATTCACCCCTCCACTTT. Encoded protein: CASSYLRQGDNSPLHF.

The chain joins TRBV7-2 to TRBJ2-3; D is unclear. The V gene lost 1 base and the J gene lost 8 bases, with 10 bases spanning the gap. Germline V gene data show CDR1 as SGHTA and CDR2 as FQGNSA. The CDR3 extends over 13 amino acids. CDR3 amino acids: CASSLGGMATQYF. CDR3 bases: TGTGCCAGCAGCTTAGGTGGGATGGCTACGCAGTATTTT.

This clone is a singleton in its sample. The rearrangement joins TRBV5-1 to TRBJ1-2; D gene uncertain. The CDR3 spans 14 residues. Trimming stripped 0 bases from V and 4 bases from J, with 10 bases between. The V gene's germline CDR1 is SGHRS and CDR2 YFSETQ. CDR3 amino acids: CASSLALGAYGYTF. In nucleotides, the CDR3 is TGCGCCAGCAGCTTGGCCCTGGGTGCCTATGGCTACACCTTC.

The chain uses TRBV10-3 and TRBJ2-7, with a weak D call TRBD2 (5 bases). The ends were cut back, 6 bases at V and 3 bases at J, with 15 bases in the middle. Germline loops: CDR1 ENHRY, CDR2 SYGVKD. This CDR3 spans 14 amino acids. The CDR3 loop reads CAISSLRGHYEQYF. CDR3 bases: TGTGCCATCAGCTCCCTACGGGGTCACTACGAGCAGTACTTC.

A single count supports this clone. CDR3 coding DNA: TGTGCCAGCAGCTTAGTGACGCCGGGAGAGACCCAGTACTTC. Translated, it gives CASSLVTPGETQYF. V and J are TRBV11-2 and TRBJ2-5, with no clear D. The CDR3 runs 14 residues. Germline lookup yields CDR1 SGHAT and CDR2 FQNNGV. Trimming took off 1 base at V and 4 bases at J, with 10 bases between the two ends.

The V and J genes are TRBV6-5 and TRBJ2-3; TRBD2 matches 13 bases. The germline V gene encodes CDR1 MNHEY and CDR2 SVGAGI. This CDR3 is built from 15 residues. Trimming cost V 4 bases and J 4 bases; bases outside gene matches: 2. Here the CDR3 DNA reads TGTGCCAGCAGTTTGGGGACTAGCGGGGCAGATACGCAGTATTTT. Translated, it gives CASSLGTSGADTQYF.

This rearrangement joins TRBV4-3 to TRBJ1-2; D is ambiguous. Per the germline V gene, CDR1 is LGHNA and CDR2 is YSLEER. Trimming removed 4 bases from V and 4 bases from J, with 13 bases in between. The CDR3 totals 14 residues. The CDR3, as DNA: TGCGCCAGCAGCCTAGCGCCTCTCGCCTATGGCTACACCTTC. Translated, it gives CASSLAPLAYGYTF.

The chain couples TRBV24-1 to TRBJ1-2, with D maybe TRBD1 (6 bases). The V end was cut by 4 bases, the J end by 0 bases, with 14 bases between. CDR1 is KGHDR, CDR2 SFDVKD, per germline. CDR3 size: 16 residues. CDR3 loop: CATSDPRDKTNYGYTF. In DNA form, the CDR3 reads TGTGCCACCAGTGACCCACGGGACAAGACTAACTATGGCTACACCTTC.

J is TRBJ2-1 and V is TRBV20-1; D gene ambiguous. Trimming stripped 5 bases from V and 8 bases from J, with 10 bases between. Looked up from germline, CDR1 is DFQATT and CDR2 is SNEGSKA (reference sequence). The CDR3 has 11 residues. Written as DNA, the CDR3 is TGCAGTGCTCCCAAAACTGATGAGCAGTTCTTC. Translated: CSAPKTDEQFF.

The chain couples TRBV19 to TRBJ1-2; perhaps TRBD1 as D (5 bases). The ends were cut back, 6 bases at V and 7 bases at J, with 18 bases in the middle. Germline V gene data show CDR1 as LNHDA and CDR2 as SQIVND (reference sequence). This CDR3 spans 14 amino acids. CDR3 in DNA: TGTGCCAGTAGCTGGGGCTCGGGAGAGTCTGGCTACACCTTC. Translation: CASSWGSGESGYTF.